Following are 13 T cell receptor beta chains from one sample sequenced in a study of blood T cells in healthy people across ages. Using a J-beta primer mix together with a sample-barcoded 5' primer, a second PCR was run for 7 to 11 cycles. TCRdb re-called the 5' RACE reads with MiXCR, one entry per CDR3 protein. The repertoire holds about 670,000 distinct CDR3 sequences, with around 43% as singletons. The specimen sequenced was blood. Source of these receptors: a man at least 80 years old in good health.

This clonotype was observed many times. V and J are TRBV30 and TRBJ2-3; 7 nucleotides line up with TRBD2. J was trimmed by 2 bases and V by 3 bases; bases with no gene match: 8. CDR1 and CDR2 from the germline V gene are GTSNPN and SVGIG (reference sequence). The CDR3 loop spans 15 amino acids. The CDR3 sequence: CAWSLRGGLTDTQYF. The CDR3 DNA follows: TGTGCCTGGAGCCTAAGGGGAGGGCTCACAGATACGCAGTATTTT.

V and J are TRBV20-1 and TRBJ2-3; possibly TRBD2 for D (5 bases). The CDR3 runs 14 residues. Germline V gene data show CDR1 as DFQATT and CDR2 as SNEGSKA (reference sequence). The V end lost 3 bases, the J end lost 3 bases, and 13 bases lay between the germline ends. Written as DNA, the CDR3 is TGCAGTGCTAGCGGCGGTGGAGGTACAGATACGCAGTATTTT. Translated: CSASGGGGTDTQYF.

In regard to this clonotype: At one end, the junction sequence differs from germline, possibly due to a read error. V gene TRBV4-3 combines with J gene TRBJ2-1; D not resolved. Germline lookup yields CDR1 LGHNA and CDR2 YSLEER. This CDR3 region has 17 residues. This CDR3 reads CASSQGTAVVSYNEQFF. Here the CDR3 DNA reads TGCGCCAGCAGCCAAGGTACCGCAGTGGTGTCCTACAACGAGCAGTTCTTC.

The CDR3 loop is CASTQGGTVETQYF. The CDR3 DNA reads TGTGCCAGCACCCAGGGGGGGACTGTGGAGACCCAGTACTTC. The rearrangement uses TRBV11-3 and TRBJ2-5, with D perhaps assigned TRBD1 or TRBD2 (7 bases each). Between the trimmed V and J ends, which lost 7 bases and 5 bases, there was a span of 17 bases. This CDR3 is 14 amino acids long. CDR1 is SGHNT and CDR2 is YENEEA in the germline V gene.

The rearrangement uses TRBV5-1 and TRBJ2-3, with 8 nucleotides matching TRBD2. The CDR3 totals 15 residues. V shed 2 bases, J shed 3 bases, and the junction held 5 bases outside the gene matches. From germline, CDR1 is SGHRS and CDR2 YFSETQ. The CDR3 spells CASSLPAGETDTQYF. The DNA for the CDR3 is TGCGCCAGCAGCTTACCAGCGGGGGAAACAGATACGCAGTATTTT.

A remark on this clonotype: The junction shows a germline mismatch at one end, possibly a read error. The rearrangement uses TRBV28 and TRBJ2-4; 8 bases align to TRBD1. Germline CDR1 is MDHEN and CDR2 is SYDVKM. There are 14 residues in the CDR3. The CDR3 sequence is CASSSGQGLDIRYF. The DNA of the CDR3 is TGTGCCAGCAGTTCAGGACAGGGATTAGACATTCGGTACTTC. Looking up the rest from reference TRBV28 and TRBJ2-4 gives the full variable domain: DVKVTQSSRYLVKRTGEKVFLECVQDMDHENMFWYRQDPGLGLRLIYFSYDVKMKEKGDIPEGYSVSREKKERFSLILESASTNQTSMYLCASSSGQGLDIRYFGAGTRLSVL.

Worth noting for this clonotype: This clone may be a read error of a much larger clone one base away. The V call is TRBV4-2, the J call TRBJ2-1; 9 positions agree with TRBD2. The CDR3 consists of 14 residues. Germline loops: CDR1 LGHNA, CDR2 YNFKEQ. With V trimmed by 4 bases and J by 13 bases, 11 bases remained unmatched. The CDR3: CASSLWTSEETQFF. The CDR3 nucleotides are TGTGCCAGCAGCCTATGGACTAGCGAGGAGACCCAGTTCTTC.

The gene calls are TRBV12-3 or TRBV12-4 and TRBJ2-7; D is perhaps TRBD1 (5 bases). The CDR3 is 12 amino acids. Trimming took off 8 bases at V and 6 bases at J, with 14 bases between the two ends. CDR3 residues: CASRWGPREQYF. In nucleotides, the CDR3 is TGTGCCAGCCGGTGGGGCCCCCGCGAGCAGTACTTC.

This clonotype appeared a few times. This sequence joins TRBV7-2 and TRBJ1-2; no reliable D call. CDR1 and CDR2 from the germline V gene are SGHTA and FQGNSA. There are 15 residues in the CDR3. V was clipped by 4 bases and J by 7 bases, with 19 bases between them. This CDR3 reads CASSSPTSRRGGYTF. CDR3 nucleotide sequence: TGTGCCAGCAGCTCCCCGACGTCCAGGCGGGGTGGCTACACCTTC.

The J gene is TRBJ2-3, the V gene TRBV18; TRBD1 matches 7 bases. The V gene's germline CDR1 is KGHSH and CDR2 LQKENI. CDR3 length: 14 amino acids. The V gene end was trimmed by 3 bases and the J gene end by 4 bases; junction bases not matched to a gene: 4. The CDR3 bases are TGTGCCAGCTCACCCCAGACAGGGTCAGATACGCAGTATTTT. Translating it yields CASSPQTGSDTQYF.

This clonotype has more than one count but fewer than ten. The chain is built from TRBV12-3 or TRBV12-4 and TRBJ2-3, with TRBD2 matching 7 bases. V shed 5 bases, J shed 5 bases, and the junction held 10 bases outside the gene matches. The CDR3 runs 15 residues. In DNA, the CDR3 is TGTGCCAGCAGTGATTTGACGGGGGGAGGAGATACGCAGTATTTT. Translation gives CASSDLTGGGDTQYF.

This clonotype has only a few counts. The genes are TRBV5-1 and TRBJ2-1, with 9 bases matching TRBD1. Germline values: CDR1 SGHRS, CDR2 YFSETQ. The CDR3 sequence is 13 residues long. V lost 7 bases and J lost 7; bases outside the gene matches: 6. The CDR3 coding sequence is TGCGCCAGCTTAGGACAGGGGAGGAATGAGCAGTTCTTC. Its translation: CASLGQGRNEQFF.

The V gene is TRBV29-1, the J gene TRBJ2-5, with 9 bases matching TRBD2. The J segment lost 11 bases and the V segment lost 4 bases, leaving 11 bases of the junction unmatched. The CDR3 loop spans 13 amino acids. Germline V gene data show CDR1 as SQVTM and CDR2 as ANQGSEA. In DNA, the CDR3 is TGCAGCGTTGCCGGGACTAGCAGGAATGAGCAGTACTTC. It yields the protein CSVAGTSRNEQYF.